One and the same sample provided the 2 T cell receptor beta chains below, sequenced in a study of Ad26.COV2.S vaccination and SARS-CoV-2 variants. Treatment specified: roughly 18 received Ad26.COV2.S at low or high dose, single or two shots; about 5 received placebo; per-sample allocation not given. Vaccine and placebo recipients were sampled on day 63 after the first injection. Measured with immunoSEQ multiplex PCR; TCRdb has only the in-frame clones, and not every one. The top ten hold 7.4% of the sample, which has 380,000 or so clones, under 90% seen once. The sample here was peripheral blood, taken in a trial of Ad26.COV2.S vaccine versus placebo. These TCRs come from a person aged 18-65 years who received the Ad26.COV2.S COVID-19 vaccine or a placebo.

The V gene is TRBV7-3, the J gene TRBJ1-2; possibly TRBD1 for D (5 bases). V was cut by 5 bases and J by 3 bases, with 25 bases left in between. The germline V gene encodes CDR1 SGHTA and CDR2 FQGTGA. CDR3 size: 18 residues. CDR3 loop: CASSAQGAYGESDYGYTF. CDR3 in DNA: TGTGCCAGCAGCGCCCAAGGGGCCTACGGGGAGTCGGACTATGGCTACACCTTC. The whole variable domain, remainder taken from reference TRBV7-3 and TRBJ1-2, is GAGVSQTPSNKVTEKGKYVELRCDPISGHTALYWYRQSLGQGPEFLIYFQGTGAADDSGLPNDRFFAVRPEGSVSTLKIQRTERGDSAVYLCASSAQGAYGESDYGYTFGSGTRLTVV.

The genes are TRBV19 and TRBJ1-5; D unresolved. V lost 11 bases and J 7 bases, leaving 18 bases between the germline ends. From germline, CDR1 is LNHDA and CDR2 SQIVND (reference sequence). This CDR3 spans 13 amino acids. The CDR3 is CAAGRSLGQPQHF. CDR3 DNA sequence: TGTGCCGCGGGGAGGAGCCTGGGGCAGCCCCAGCATTTT.